This T cell receptor (beta chain) was sequenced during a study of CD8+ T cells in alopecia areata. Study-level background: Treatment comprised oral tofacitinib, 5 to 10 mg twice daily, in treated patients.

Study-wide results and caveats: For lesional scalp, especially alopecia totalis/universalis, clonality was higher than in normal scalp.

As the sequencing template, cDNA was produced by extracting RNA and reverse transcribing it. The data were produced by immunoSEQ multiplex PCR, yet TCRdb's version contains in-frame clones alone and is incomplete. The data show tens of thousands of clones, more than 40% seen once. This clone was seen a few times. What it recognizes is unknown. The study team obtained lesional scalp punch biopsies and peripheral blood from alopecia areata patients. The receptor was derived from a human donor with alopecia areata. The sequencing here drew on CD8+ T cells sorted from blood, taken at week 0.

The CDR3 is CAISGAQGNEQFF. The DNA of the CDR3 is TGTGCCATCAGTGGGGCACAGGGCAATGAGCAGTTCTTC. V usage is TRBV10-3 and J usage is TRBJ2-1, with D tentatively TRBD1 (6 bases). V lost 4 bases and J 6 bases, leaving 10 bases between the germline ends. This CDR3 has 13 residues. Germline-derived CDR1 and CDR2 are ENHRY and SYGVKD.